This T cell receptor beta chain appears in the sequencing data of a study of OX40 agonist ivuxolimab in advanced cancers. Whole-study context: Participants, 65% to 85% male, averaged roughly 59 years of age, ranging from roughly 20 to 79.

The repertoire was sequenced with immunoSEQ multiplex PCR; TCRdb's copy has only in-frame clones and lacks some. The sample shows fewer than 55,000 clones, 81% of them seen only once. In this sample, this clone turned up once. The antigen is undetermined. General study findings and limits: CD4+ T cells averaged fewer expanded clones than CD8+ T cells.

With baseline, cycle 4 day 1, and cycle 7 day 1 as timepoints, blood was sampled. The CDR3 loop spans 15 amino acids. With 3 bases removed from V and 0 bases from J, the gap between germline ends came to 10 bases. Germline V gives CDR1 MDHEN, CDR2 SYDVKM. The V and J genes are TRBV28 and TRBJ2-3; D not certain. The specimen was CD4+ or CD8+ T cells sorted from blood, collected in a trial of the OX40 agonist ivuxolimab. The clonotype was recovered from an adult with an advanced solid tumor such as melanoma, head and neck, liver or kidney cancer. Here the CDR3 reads CASSFRLTSTDTQYF. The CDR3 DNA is TGTGCCAGCAGTTTTAGGCTGACTAGCACAGATACGCAGTATTTT.